Below, one TCR beta chain is given with its context. This sample was taken from a study of CD4 and CD8 cells across lung adenocarcinoma regions. With V trimmed by 0 bases and J by 7 bases, 2 bases remained unmatched. CDR3 length: 15 residues. Germline assignment: CDR1 MNHEY and CDR2 SVGAGI. TCRdb re-called the PCR reads with MiXCR, one entry per CDR3 protein. The sample includes a few thousand distinct CDR3 sequences, around half of them seen just once. This sequence was found in a female donor with lung adenocarcinoma. The CD4 and CD8 labels of this study may be unreliable. The sequencing input was CD4+ T cells from the center of a lung tumor. The chain carries TRBV6-5 and TRBJ1-6; 8 bases agree with TRBD1. CDR3 loop: CASSYSQGGNSPLHF. Written as DNA, the CDR3 is TGTGCCAGCAGTTACTCACAGGGGGGGAATTCACCCCTCCACTTT.